The TCR beta chain under discussion was sequenced for a study of shared clonotypes between healthy human individuals. Germline loops: CDR1 SEHNR, CDR2 FQNEAQ (reference sequence). The CDR3 runs to 14 residues. Deletions cut 1 base from V and 0 bases from J, with 6 bases between. Points on this clone: The sample contains more than one DNA sequence encoding this CDR3.

The run depth of the assay was deep. Original handling: Owing to the provision of junction-only sequences devoid of quality scores by immunoSEQ, filtering differed. TCRdb keeps only in-frame clones here, not all; method: immunoSEQ multiplex PCR. V and J calls plus clone size are reproduced from that table; the DNA served to infer D and trimming. The sample consists of roughly 2,500,000 clones, 93% of them appearing once. This sequence originates from a young man in good health. Some clones in this sample may be carry-over from other donors' samples. J is TRBJ1-1 and V is TRBV7-9, with D perhaps TRBD1 (6 bases). The sequenced sample was naive CD4+ T cells from PBMCs. Subset specified: CD45RA+ positively selected. CDR3 coding DNA: TGTGCCAGCAGCTTAGGGGGGCTGAACACTGAAGCTTTCTTT. It encodes CASSLGGLNTEAFF. Based on the CDR3 plus reference TRBV7-9 and TRBJ1-1, the full variable domain is DTGVSQNPRHKITKRGQNVTFRCDPISEHNRLYWYRQTLGQGPEFLTYFQNEAQLEKSRLLSDRFSAERPKGSFSTLEIQRTEQGDSAMYLCASSLGGLNTEAFFGQGTRLTVV.